This is a list of T cell receptor beta chains from one sample in a study of blood T cell repertoires in COVID-19. Method: immunoSEQ multiplex PCR; TCRdb's copy keeps in-frame clones and lacks some. The sample lists under 150,000 clones; 77% were seen once. The specimen was peripheral blood. These receptors were collected from a man older than 75 with acute or convalescent COVID-19. CDR3s include the opening cysteine and the closing phenylalanine or tryptophan. Size is stated for part of the rows, as once, few or many counts, or as a class when the clone is expanded.

V,size,J,CDR3
TRBV10-3,NA,TRBJ2-3,CAIEEGPKRGDTQYF
TRBV12-3/TRBV12-4,NA,TRBJ1-2,CASSLGTEEGYTF
TRBV19,NA,TRBJ2-2,CASSRATGGNTGELFF
TRBV5-4,NA,TRBJ2-2,CASSFSSSGVAGELFF
TRBV19,NA,TRBJ2-2,CASRIQGAGTGELFF
TRBV2,NA,TRBJ1-4,CASSSQGSGTNEKLFF
TRBV5-5,NA,TRBJ1-3,CASSPRDSTFSGNTIYF
TRBV4-1,NA,TRBJ2-3,CASSQHGVGTDTQYF
TRBV7-9,few,TRBJ2-1,CASSLESGGASNEQFF
TRBV28,NA,TRBJ1-6,CASSLVPGKNSPLHF
TRBV18,NA,TRBJ1-2,CASSPNTGQLYGYTF
TRBV27,NA,TRBJ1-2,CASSLSVGGDFGYTF
TRBV18,NA,TRBJ2-7,CASSPIRVEEQYF
TRBV7-6,NA,TRBJ2-2,CASSLAEIWTGSTGELFF
TRBV7-9,NA,TRBJ1-2,CASSPLDRYYGYTF
TRBV3-1/TRBV3-2,NA,TRBJ2-4,CASSQGWGRPQLQYF
TRBV18,NA,TRBJ1-2,CASSRRQGGDYGYTF
TRBV5-1,NA,TRBJ2-7,CASSQNGQGAAYEQYF
TRBV29-1,NA,TRBJ2-5,CSVSQETQYF
TRBV5-1,once,TRBJ2-5,CASSLSGASRETQYF
TRBV29-1,NA,TRBJ2-5,CSSGEETQYF
TRBV29-1,NA,TRBJ1-5,CSVATTGLPQHF
TRBV6-4,NA,TRBJ2-7,CASSSGTPYYYEQYF
TRBV6-5,NA,TRBJ2-1,CASSLAGGYNEQFF
TRBV2,NA,TRBJ1-2,CASSPSSAYGYTF
TRBV4-3,NA,TRBJ2-7,CASSQDLVTGVYEQYF
TRBV7-9,once,TRBJ2-7,CASSTGQGRYEQYF
TRBV20-1,NA,TRBJ2-1,CSARDSWEQFF